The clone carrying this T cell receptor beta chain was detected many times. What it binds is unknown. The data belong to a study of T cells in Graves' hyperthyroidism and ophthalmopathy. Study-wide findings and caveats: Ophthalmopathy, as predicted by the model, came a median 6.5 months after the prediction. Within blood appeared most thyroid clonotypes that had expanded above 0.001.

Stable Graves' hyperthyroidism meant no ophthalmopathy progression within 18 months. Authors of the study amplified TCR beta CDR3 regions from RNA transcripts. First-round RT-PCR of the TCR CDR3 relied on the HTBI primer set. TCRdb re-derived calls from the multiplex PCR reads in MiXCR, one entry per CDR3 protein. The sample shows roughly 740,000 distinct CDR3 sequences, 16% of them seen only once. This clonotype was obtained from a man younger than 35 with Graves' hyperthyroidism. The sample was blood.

CDR3 nucleotides: TGTGCCAGCAGCTTAGAAGGCGCGGGAGGGCTTAGCACAGATACGCAGTATTTT. Protein product: CASSLEGAGGLSTDTQYF. The chain couples TRBV7-2 to TRBJ2-3, with 9 bases that match TRBD2. Germline CDR1 reads SGHTA; CDR2 reads FQGNSA. The CDR3 extends over 18 amino acids. V shed 1 base, J shed 0 bases, and the junction held 8 bases outside the gene matches.